The rows below give T cell receptor beta chains drawn from one sample of a study of monozygotic twins with inflammatory bowel disease. TCRdb reanalyzed the 5' RACE reads, giving one entry per CDR3 protein sequence and no DNA. The clone table shows 350,000 to 550,000 distinct CDR3 sequences, with the ten largest holding about 2.2%. Sequencing input: blood. The receptors shown here come from a human donor with ulcerative colitis or Crohn's disease, or a healthy co-twin of an affected twin (not recorded which). Both conserved end residues are part of each CDR3.

cdr3_aa,j_call,v_call
CASSPLTLRGSYNEQFF,TRBJ2-1,TRBV18
CASSLRRTGAETGELFF,TRBJ2-2,TRBV5-6
CASSSAPGGSAKNIQYF,TRBJ2-4,TRBV5-1
CASSRGTSSYNEQFF,TRBJ2-1,TRBV28
CASSLGWTGRMSATEAFF,TRBJ1-1,TRBV3-1
CASSLAFGSSETQYF,TRBJ2-5,TRBV5-1
CASSLQAYGYTF,TRBJ1-2,TRBV7-9
CASSVVPSGAHNEQFF,TRBJ2-1,TRBV9
CASSPIRGDTQYF,TRBJ2-3,TRBV18
CSVKTGGKETQYF,TRBJ2-5,TRBV29-1
CASRSLRYSNYGYTF,TRBJ1-2,TRBV5-6
CASSYSAGGREQFF,TRBJ2-1,TRBV6-5
CASSYIRGSYQETQYF,TRBJ2-5,TRBV6-5
CASSFRLADYNEQFF,TRBJ2-1,TRBV7-9
CASSLASGTGNNEQFF,TRBJ2-1,TRBV5-1
CAWSVRPSNTDTQYF,TRBJ2-3,TRBV30
CASSLLTNQGQGCEKLFF,TRBJ1-4,TRBV6-5
CASSSTYGQGAEAFF,TRBJ1-1,TRBV5-1
CASSVEGGYSYEQYF,TRBJ2-7,TRBV9
CASSEGPNQPQHF,TRBJ1-5,TRBV7-3
CASSQVAGRITGELFF,TRBJ2-2,TRBV3-1
CASSFETGTNYGYTF,TRBJ1-2,TRBV5-1
CASRERVAGVTREQFF,TRBJ2-1,TRBV12-3/TRBV12-4
CASSPGTGLYTEAFF,TRBJ1-1,TRBV7-2
CASSPSNLAGLGGGNEQFF,TRBJ2-1,TRBV18
CASIPGMVGHLTDTQYF,TRBJ2-3,TRBV6-1
CASSLIRGRKGEQYF,TRBJ2-7,TRBV7-6
CASSLSVRTYGYTF,TRBJ1-2,TRBV12-3/TRBV12-4
CSVYLGTDTQYF,TRBJ2-3,TRBV29-1
CASSFRESSYNEQFF,TRBJ2-1,TRBV27
CASSLDSQGSDTQYF,TRBJ2-3,TRBV5-1
CASSSAGTGKFEQYF,TRBJ2-7,TRBV6-5
CASSSTQKGLGYGYTF,TRBJ1-2,TRBV2
CASSRWETGRREQYF,TRBJ2-7,TRBV12-3/TRBV12-4
CASSDSFRESETQYF,TRBJ2-5,TRBV5-1
CASSSGQEQFF,TRBJ2-1,TRBV7-2